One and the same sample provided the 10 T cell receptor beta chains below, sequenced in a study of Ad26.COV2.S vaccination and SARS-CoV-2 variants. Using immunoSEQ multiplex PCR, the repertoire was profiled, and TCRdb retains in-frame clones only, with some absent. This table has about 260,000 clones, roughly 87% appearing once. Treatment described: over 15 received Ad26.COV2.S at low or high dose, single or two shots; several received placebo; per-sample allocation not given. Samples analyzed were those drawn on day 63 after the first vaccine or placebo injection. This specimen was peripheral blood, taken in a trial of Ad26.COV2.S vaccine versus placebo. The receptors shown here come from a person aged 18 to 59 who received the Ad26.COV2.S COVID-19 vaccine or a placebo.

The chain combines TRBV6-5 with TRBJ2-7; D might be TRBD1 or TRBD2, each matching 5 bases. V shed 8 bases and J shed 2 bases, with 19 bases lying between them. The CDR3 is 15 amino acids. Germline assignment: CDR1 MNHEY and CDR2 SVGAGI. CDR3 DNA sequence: TGTGCCAGCGCACCCCAGGGACCCCCGACCTACGAGCAGTACTTC. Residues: CASAPQGPPTYEQYF.

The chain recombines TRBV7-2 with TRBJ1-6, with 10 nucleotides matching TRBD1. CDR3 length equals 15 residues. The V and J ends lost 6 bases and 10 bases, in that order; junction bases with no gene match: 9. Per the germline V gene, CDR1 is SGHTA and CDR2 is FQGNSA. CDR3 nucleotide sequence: TGTGCCAGCAGTCAGACCGGGACAGGGGAATCACCCCTCCACTTT. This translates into CASSQTGTGESPLHF. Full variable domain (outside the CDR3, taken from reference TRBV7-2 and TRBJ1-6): GAGVSQSPSNKVTEKGKDVELRCDPISGHTALYWYRQSLGQGLEFLIYFQGNSAPDKSGLPSDRFSAERTGGSVSTLTIQRTQQEDSAVYLCASSQTGTGESPLHFGNGTRLTVT.

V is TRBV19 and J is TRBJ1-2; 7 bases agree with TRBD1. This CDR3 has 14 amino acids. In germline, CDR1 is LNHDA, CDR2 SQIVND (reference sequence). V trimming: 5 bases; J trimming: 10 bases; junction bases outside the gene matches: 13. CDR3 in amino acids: CASSRGDSRPHYTF. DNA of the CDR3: TGTGCCAGTAGTCGGGGGGACAGTCGCCCGCACTACACCTTC. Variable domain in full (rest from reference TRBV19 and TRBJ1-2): DGGITQSPKYLFRKEGQNVTLSCEQNLNHDAMYWYRQDPGQGLRLIYYSQIVNDFQKGDIAEGYSVSREKKESFPLTVTSAQKNPTAFYLCASSRGDSRPHYTFGSGTRLTVV.

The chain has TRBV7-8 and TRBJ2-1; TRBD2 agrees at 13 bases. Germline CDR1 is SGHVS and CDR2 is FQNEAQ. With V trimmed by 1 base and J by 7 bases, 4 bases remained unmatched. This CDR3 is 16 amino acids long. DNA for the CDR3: TGTGCCAGCAGCTTAGGACTAGCGGGAGGTCGTAATGAGCAGTTCTTC. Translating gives CASSLGLAGGRNEQFF.

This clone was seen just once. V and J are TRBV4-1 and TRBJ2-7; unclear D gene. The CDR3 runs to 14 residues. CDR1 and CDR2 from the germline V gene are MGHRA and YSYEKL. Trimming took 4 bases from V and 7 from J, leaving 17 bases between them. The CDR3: CASSPRNPPEEQYF. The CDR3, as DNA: TGCGCCAGCAGCCCCCGGAATCCTCCGGAGGAGCAGTACTTC.

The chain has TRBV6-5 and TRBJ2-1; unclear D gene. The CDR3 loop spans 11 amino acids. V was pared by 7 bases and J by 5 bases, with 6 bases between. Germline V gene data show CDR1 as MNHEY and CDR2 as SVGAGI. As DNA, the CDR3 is TGTGCCAGCAAGGCAGACAATGAGCAGTTCTTC. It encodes CASKADNEQFF.

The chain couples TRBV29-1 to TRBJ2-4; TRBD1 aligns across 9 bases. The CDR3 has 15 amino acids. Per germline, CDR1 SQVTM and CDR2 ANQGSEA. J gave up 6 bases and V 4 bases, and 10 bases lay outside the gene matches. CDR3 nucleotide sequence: TGCAGCGTTGTTCCCTCGGGACAGGGCACAAACATTCAGTACTTC. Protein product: CSVVPSGQGTNIQYF. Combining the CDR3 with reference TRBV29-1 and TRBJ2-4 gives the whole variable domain SAVISQKPSRDICQRGTSLTIQCQVDSQVTMMFWYRQQPGQSLTLIATANQGSEATYESGFVIDKFPISRPNLTFSTLTVSNMSPEDSSIYLCSVVPSGQGTNIQYFGAGTRLSVL.

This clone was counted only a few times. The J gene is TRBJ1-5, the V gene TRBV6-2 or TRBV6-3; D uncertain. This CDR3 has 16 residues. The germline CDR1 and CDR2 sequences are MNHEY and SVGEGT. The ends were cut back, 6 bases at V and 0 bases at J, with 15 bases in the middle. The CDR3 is CASSPLGIISNQPQHF. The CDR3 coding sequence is TGTGCCAGCAGCCCACTCGGGATCATTAGCAATCAGCCCCAGCATTTT.

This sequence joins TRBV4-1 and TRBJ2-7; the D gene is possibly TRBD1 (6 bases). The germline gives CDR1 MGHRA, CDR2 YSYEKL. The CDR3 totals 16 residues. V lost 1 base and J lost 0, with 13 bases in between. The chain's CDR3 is CASSQAGTLYSYEQYF. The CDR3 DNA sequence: TGCGCCAGCAGCCAAGCCGGGACACTGTACTCCTACGAGCAGTACTTC.

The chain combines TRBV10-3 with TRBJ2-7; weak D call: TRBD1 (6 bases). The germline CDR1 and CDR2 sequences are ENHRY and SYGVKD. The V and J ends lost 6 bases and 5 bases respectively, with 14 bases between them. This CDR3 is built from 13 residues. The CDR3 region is CAISSDRGHEQYV. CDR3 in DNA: TGTGCCATCAGCTCGGACAGAGGCCACGAGCAGTACGTC.